This is a list of T cell receptor beta chains from one sample in a study of OX40 agonist ivuxolimab in advanced cancers. TCRdb's table, derived via immunoSEQ multiplex PCR, lists solely in-frame clones and lacks some. Among 75,000 to 95,000 clones listed, 90% were seen once. The source material was CD4+ or CD8+ T cells sorted from blood, sampled in a trial of the OX40 agonist ivuxolimab. These receptors all come from an adult with an advanced solid tumor such as melanoma, head and neck, liver or kidney cancer. The CDR3 runs from the conserved cysteine through the conserved F or W. D genes are given only for firm matches. Clone size is not always given. Where it is, it says once, few, many or a class for expanded clones.

V	J	size	D	CDR3	DNA
TRBV9	TRBJ2-5	.	.	CASSIQETQYF	TGTGCCAGCAGCATCCAAGAGACCCAGTACTTC
TRBV5-1	TRBJ1-4	.	TRBD1	CASSFTGAEKLFF	TGCGCCAGCAGCTTTACAGGGGCCGAAAAACTGTTTTTT
TRBV21-1	TRBJ2-5	once	.	CASSNRNSRLRETQYF	TGTGCCAGCAGCAATCGTAATAGCCGATTGAGGGAGACCCAGTACTTC
TRBV6-5	TRBJ2-3	.	.	CASSPQGEWADTQYF	TGTGCCAGCAGTCCTCAAGGGGAGTGGGCGGATACGCAGTATTTT
TRBV30	TRBJ1-2	.	.	CAWGPRDYYGYTF	TGTGCCTGGGGGCCACGCGATTACTATGGCTACACCTTC
TRBV2	TRBJ2-4	.	.	CASSALGAKNIQYF	TGTGCCAGCAGTGCTCTAGGTGCCAAAAACATTCAGTACTTC
TRBV5-4	TRBJ1-1	.	TRBD1	CASSQGDQAFF	TGTGCCAGCAGCCAGGGGGACCAAGCTTTCTTT
TRBV5-6	TRBJ1-5	.	.	CASSLWDVNQPQHF	TGTGCCAGCAGCTTGTGGGACGTTAATCAGCCCCAGCATTTT
TRBV2	TRBJ2-1	.	TRBD2	CASRASSGVYNEQFF	TGTGCCAGCAGAGCCTCTAGCGGAGTCTACAATGAGCAGTTCTTC
TRBV9	TRBJ2-2	.	.	CASSVENTGELFF	TGTGCCAGCAGCGTAGAGAACACCGGGGAGCTGTTTTTT
TRBV27	TRBJ1-5	.	.	CASSFWTGNQPQHF	TGTGCCAGCAGTTTTTGGACAGGCAATCAGCCCCAGCATTTT
TRBV11-2	TRBJ2-7	.	.	CASSPGTIPRRDYEQYF	TGTGCCAGCAGCCCTGGGACCATACCCCGGCGGGACTACGAGCAGTACTTC
TRBV5-6	TRBJ2-3	.	.	CASSLDRVGLHLTDTQYF	TGTGCCAGCAGCTTGGACAGGGTGGGACTCCACCTCACAGATACGCAGTATTTT
TRBV7-3	TRBJ2-7	once	.	CASSPKAGYEQYF	TGTGCCAGCAGCCCCAAGGCAGGGTACGAGCAGTACTTC
TRBV5-1	TRBJ1-1	.	.	CASSSPSRQAFGPNTEAFF	TGCGCCAGCAGCTCCCCTTCAAGACAGGCTTTTGGGCCCAACACTGAAGCTTTCTTT
TRBV7-9	TRBJ2-7	.	.	CASSLGGPYEQYF	TGTGCCAGCAGCTTGGGGGGACCCTACGAGCAGTACTTC
TRBV4-1	TRBJ2-7	.	TRBD1	CASSQEDRASYEQYF	TGCGCCAGCAGCCAAGAGGACAGGGCGAGCTACGAGCAGTACTTC
TRBV27	TRBJ1-1	.	.	CASRRGSMTEAFF	TGTGCCAGCAGGAGGGGGTCTATGACTGAAGCTTTCTTT